The rows below give T cell receptor beta chains drawn from one sample of a study of blood T cells in healthy people across ages. TCRdb redid the calling of the 5' RACE reads with MiXCR, one entry per CDR3 protein. The sample holds about 640,000 distinct CDR3 sequences; roughly 50% are singletons and the top ten take 35% to 40%. Source material: blood. Receptors originate from a man between 60 and 70 years old in good health. CDR3s include the opening cysteine and the closing phenylalanine or tryptophan. The order of the fields is CDR3 protein, J gene, V gene.

CDR3aa: CAISELGTAEKLFF
j_gene: TRBJ1-4
v_gene: TRBV10-3

CDR3aa: CASSPSPGQGGNSNQPQHF
j_gene: TRBJ1-5
v_gene: TRBV7-9

CDR3aa: CASSLQGSDNQPQHF
j_gene: TRBJ1-5
v_gene: TRBV2

CDR3aa: CASTTGIFTDTQYF
j_gene: TRBJ2-3
v_gene: TRBV19

CDR3aa: CATSRDFMGTISTEAFF
j_gene: TRBJ1-1
v_gene: TRBV15

CDR3aa: CASSSPGTGATEAFF
j_gene: TRBJ1-1
v_gene: TRBV28

CDR3aa: CSVPGYTF
j_gene: TRBJ1-2
v_gene: TRBV29-1

CDR3aa: CATSRPGQGNEKLFF
j_gene: TRBJ1-4
v_gene: TRBV15

CDR3aa: CSFRLAGADTQYF
j_gene: TRBJ2-3
v_gene: TRBV20-1

CDR3aa: CASSHLGQGETQYF
j_gene: -
v_gene: TRBV3-1

CDR3aa: CASSQTSQTYQETQYF
j_gene: TRBJ2-5
v_gene: TRBV4-1

CDR3aa: CASSVGDRYQETQYF
j_gene: TRBJ2-5
v_gene: TRBV9

CDR3aa: CATSGGRETQYF
j_gene: TRBJ2-5
v_gene: TRBV15

CDR3aa: CASSEMGLAGAAIKFF
j_gene: TRBJ2-1
v_gene: TRBV6-1

CDR3aa: CASSQGRAQFF
j_gene: TRBJ2-1
v_gene: TRBV3-1

CDR3aa: CATSDLRATYNEQFF
j_gene: TRBJ2-1
v_gene: TRBV24-1

CDR3aa: CASSVGQSGYGHTF
j_gene: TRBJ1-2
v_gene: TRBV5-1

CDR3aa: CASSQESQGPTNEKLFF
j_gene: TRBJ1-4
v_gene: TRBV4-1

CDR3aa: CSARGQGAWTDTQYF
j_gene: TRBJ2-3
v_gene: TRBV20-1

CDR3aa: CASSGGMPYEQYF
j_gene: -
v_gene: TRBV25-1

CDR3aa: CSARAGRIYGYTF
j_gene: TRBJ1-2
v_gene: TRBV20-1

CDR3aa: CASSQDYGRSGNTIYF
j_gene: TRBJ1-3
v_gene: TRBV14

CDR3aa: CASSLADGIRGYTF
j_gene: TRBJ1-2
v_gene: TRBV5-1

CDR3aa: CSAGLAGAGETQYF
j_gene: TRBJ2-5
v_gene: TRBV29-1

CDR3aa: CATSDRTGLSYNEQFF
j_gene: TRBJ2-1
v_gene: TRBV24-1

CDR3aa: CASSRTRGTRGVTDTQYF
j_gene: TRBJ2-3
v_gene: TRBV12-3/TRBV12-4

CDR3aa: CASSTLVPDTQYF
j_gene: TRBJ2-3
v_gene: TRBV6-5

CDR3aa: CASSVAGGTLLGEQYF
j_gene: TRBJ2-4
v_gene: TRBV9

CDR3aa: CASSYLLTGENIQYF
j_gene: TRBJ2-4
v_gene: TRBV5-1

CDR3aa: CASSSSGANYNEQYF
j_gene: -
v_gene: TRBV7-6

CDR3aa: CASSLAARSEQYF
j_gene: TRBJ2-7
v_gene: TRBV11-3

CDR3aa: CAISEGLHEQFF
j_gene: TRBJ2-1
v_gene: TRBV10-3

CDR3aa: CASSQSRLAGKETKYF
j_gene: TRBJ2-7
v_gene: TRBV3-1

CDR3aa: CASSQESDPSTDTQYF
j_gene: TRBJ2-3
v_gene: TRBV3-1

CDR3aa: CSATGTSGGPQETQYF
j_gene: TRBJ2-5
v_gene: TRBV20-1

CDR3aa: CASRVQGDEQFF
j_gene: TRBJ2-1
v_gene: TRBV5-1

CDR3aa: CASSEVRNGYTF
j_gene: TRBJ1-2
v_gene: TRBV2

CDR3aa: CASSYSGPVGQYF
j_gene: TRBJ2-4
v_gene: TRBV6-2/TRBV6-3

CDR3aa: CASSASGYYEQYF
j_gene: TRBJ2-7
v_gene: TRBV7-9

CDR3aa: CSAEGGARYNEQFF
j_gene: TRBJ2-1
v_gene: TRBV20-1

CDR3aa: CASSQDAGRRGIQYF
j_gene: TRBJ2-4
v_gene: TRBV14

CDR3aa: CSARSGGDEQYF
j_gene: TRBJ2-7
v_gene: TRBV20-1

CDR3aa: CAISERGGSTDTQYF
j_gene: TRBJ2-3
v_gene: TRBV10-3

CDR3aa: CASARTARNEKLFF
j_gene: TRBJ1-4
v_gene: TRBV25-1

CDR3aa: CASSELREAANEKLFF
j_gene: TRBJ1-4
v_gene: TRBV25-1

CDR3aa: CAGSSQGGRVEQYF
j_gene: TRBJ2-7
v_gene: TRBV7-9

CDR3aa: CASSEDARGYNEQYF
j_gene: -
v_gene: TRBV10-1

CDR3aa: CASSLSALGETQYF
j_gene: TRBJ2-5
v_gene: TRBV7-2

CDR3aa: CASSLNRDTQYF
j_gene: TRBJ2-3
v_gene: TRBV4-2

CDR3aa: CASSPGTVGTQYF
j_gene: TRBJ2-5
v_gene: TRBV5-1

CDR3aa: CASSLGTSAWETQYF
j_gene: TRBJ2-5
v_gene: TRBV7-6

CDR3aa: CSASGTGFEQYF
j_gene: -
v_gene: TRBV29-1

CDR3aa: CASSQGFAGESYNEQFF
j_gene: TRBJ2-1
v_gene: TRBV3-1

CDR3aa: CASSLDAFANEQYF
j_gene: TRBJ2-7
v_gene: TRBV5-1

CDR3aa: CASSARGTSGGETQYF
j_gene: TRBJ2-5
v_gene: TRBV9

CDR3aa: CSAVGSRDLKDTQYF
j_gene: TRBJ2-3
v_gene: TRBV20-1

CDR3aa: CASQPASGGREQYF
j_gene: TRBJ2-7
v_gene: TRBV27